This TCR beta chain was obtained from a study of blood T cell repertoires in COVID-19 (dated by TCRdb to the early 2020s). About the full investigation: The collaborator samples originated in the United States, Italy and Spain and spanned the acute and convalescent phases of COVID-19. The material from the prospective study consisted of cDNA or gDNA derived from T cells, B-cell-depleted T cells, or PBMCs. Subjects who had been exposed to COVID-19, were actively infected with it, or had recovered from it provided the deeply sampled blood TCRbeta repertoires that made up the dataset. The repertoires were released in a freely available public database intended as a resource for research on the immune response to SARS-CoV-2. The samples were drawn from the first 160 participants of the ongoing ImmuneRACE study and from roughly 1,300 subjects provided by 6 global collaborators. A de-identified subject ID, COVID-19 status, age in years and sex were almost always included in the sample metadata. Where HLA class I and class II types were available, the types were taken from metadata supplied by the sample provider, not from assay-based typing.

The CDR3 runs 15 amino acids, cysteine and phenylalanine included. Only CDR3 DNA remains: 45 bases, in frame from the first base. Looking up the germline V gene yields CDR1 SGDLS and CDR2 YYNGEE. Unmatched junction bases come to 8, with V trimmed by 6 bases and J by 5 bases. Results the study describes overall, beyond this receptor: Clinical and demographic metadata were provided uncurated, with the amount varying by source and participant.

In the prospective study, participants were about 18 to 95 years old, resided in 24 geographic areas of the United States, and were enrolled through a virtual design. Cohort assignment in the prospective study relied on participant-reported clinical history from a screening survey and a study questionnaire. For ImmuneRACE Cohort 3, a participant was defined as recovered based on two consecutive negative NP/OP PCR tests, clearance by a healthcare professional, or resolution of symptoms. Mobile phlebotomists in the prospective study collected whole blood, serum and a nasopharyngeal or oropharyngeal swab from every participant. Prospective study participants could optionally give additional blood draws and questionnaires over an approximately two-month period. Before DNA extraction, blood samples from the prospective study were shipped at room temperature or frozen. About this clone itself: Its cognate antigen has yet to be identified. The record has no base qualities; no much larger clone is one base away.

TCRbeta CDR3 regions were amplified from genomic DNA by means of the immunoSEQ Assay, a bias-controlled multiplex PCR. From the authors' description of their analysis: Nucleated cell counts per sample were estimated from amplification of reference gene primers within the assay. To quantify the absolute abundance of each unique TCRbeta CDR3 rearrangement, sequence reads were collapsed and filtered. For each sample, productive Simpson clonality was calculated as the square root of Simpson's diversity index across productive rearrangements. Held by TCRdb, this immuneACCESS table contains in-frame sequences only and omits some clones. Under half of the omission traces to an unresolved V gene where checked; the cause of the rest is unknown. The DNA gave D and trimming, while V, J and clone size come from that table. Present in this sample are a few hundred thousand clones, under 85% of which were seen just once. The top ten constitute 5% to 5.5% of the sample.

This receptor chain uses TRBV9 and TRBJ2-5; 12 bases in the middle match TRBD2. The sample consisted of PBMCs or T cells enriched from blood (not recorded which). The TCR originated in a woman between 45 and 65 years old who had recovered from COVID-19. The DNA sequence follows: TGTGCCAGCAACCTAGCGGGAGGGCCCTCGGAGACCCAGTACTTC. Translated, this is CASNLAGGPSETQYF.